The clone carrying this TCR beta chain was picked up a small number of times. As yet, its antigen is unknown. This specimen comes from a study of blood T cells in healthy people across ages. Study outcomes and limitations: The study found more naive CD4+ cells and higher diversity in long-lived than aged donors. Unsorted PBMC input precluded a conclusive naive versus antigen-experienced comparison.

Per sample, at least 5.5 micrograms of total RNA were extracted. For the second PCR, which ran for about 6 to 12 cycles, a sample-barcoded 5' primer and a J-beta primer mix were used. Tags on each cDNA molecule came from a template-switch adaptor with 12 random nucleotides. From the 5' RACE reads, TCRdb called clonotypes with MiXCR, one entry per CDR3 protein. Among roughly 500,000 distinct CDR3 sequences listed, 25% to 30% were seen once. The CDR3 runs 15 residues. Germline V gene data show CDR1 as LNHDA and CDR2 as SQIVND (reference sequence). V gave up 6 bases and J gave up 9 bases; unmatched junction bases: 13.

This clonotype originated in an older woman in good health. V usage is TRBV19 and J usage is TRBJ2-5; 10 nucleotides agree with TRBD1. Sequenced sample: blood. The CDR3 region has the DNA TGTGCCAGTAGCCTCCGGGACAGGGGTGGTAGAGCCCAGTACTTC. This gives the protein CASSLRDRGGRAQYF.